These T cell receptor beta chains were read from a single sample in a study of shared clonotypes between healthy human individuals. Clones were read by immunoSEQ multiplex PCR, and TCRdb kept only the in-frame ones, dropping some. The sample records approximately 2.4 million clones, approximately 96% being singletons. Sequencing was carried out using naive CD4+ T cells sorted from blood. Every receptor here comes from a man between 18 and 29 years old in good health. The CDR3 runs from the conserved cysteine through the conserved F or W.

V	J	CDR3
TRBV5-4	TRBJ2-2	CASSLRLGDTNTGELFF
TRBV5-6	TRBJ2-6	CASSLRTGLTGANVLTF
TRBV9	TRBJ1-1	CARELGGMNAEAFF
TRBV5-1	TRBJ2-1	CASGSGERGGEQFF
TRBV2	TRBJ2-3	CASSVIRQWDTQYF
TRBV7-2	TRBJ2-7	CASSYNRDRGTIEQYF
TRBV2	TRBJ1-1	CASRDHRLFYTEAFF
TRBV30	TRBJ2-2	CAWGRDTGELFF
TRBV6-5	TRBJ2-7	CASSYWVEQYF
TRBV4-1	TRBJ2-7	CASSQDGYEQYF
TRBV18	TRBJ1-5	CASSLSSGPRPSHF
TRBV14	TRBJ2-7	CASSQDPRNEQYF
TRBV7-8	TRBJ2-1	CASSLVGDSYNEQFF
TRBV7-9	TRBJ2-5	CASSLAYGIQETQYF
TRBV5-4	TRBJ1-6	CASSLGQQNSPLHF
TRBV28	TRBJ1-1	CASSLRNRDVEAFF
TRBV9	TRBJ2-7	CASSVGGGTYEQYF